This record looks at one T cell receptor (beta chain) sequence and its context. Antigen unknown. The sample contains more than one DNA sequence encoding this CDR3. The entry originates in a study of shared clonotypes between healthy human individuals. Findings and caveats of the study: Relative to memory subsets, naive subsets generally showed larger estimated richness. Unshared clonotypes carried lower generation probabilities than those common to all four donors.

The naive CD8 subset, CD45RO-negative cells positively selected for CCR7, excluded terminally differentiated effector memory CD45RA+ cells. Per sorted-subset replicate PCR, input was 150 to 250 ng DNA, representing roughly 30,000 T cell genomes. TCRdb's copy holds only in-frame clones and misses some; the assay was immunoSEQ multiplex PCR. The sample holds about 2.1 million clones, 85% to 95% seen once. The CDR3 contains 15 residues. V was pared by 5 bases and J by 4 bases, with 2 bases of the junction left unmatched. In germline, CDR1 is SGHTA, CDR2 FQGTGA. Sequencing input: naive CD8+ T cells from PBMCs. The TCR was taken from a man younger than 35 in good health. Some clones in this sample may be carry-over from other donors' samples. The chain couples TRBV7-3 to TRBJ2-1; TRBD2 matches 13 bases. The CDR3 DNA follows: TGTGCCAGCAGCCCACTAGCGGGGGGGTACAATGAGCAGTTCTTC. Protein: CASSPLAGGYNEQFF.